The 22 T cell receptor beta chains below were found in one sample sequenced in a study of cytomegalovirus exposure and HLA in healthy donors. The PCR employed 60 Vbeta primers together with 13 Jbeta primers. Generated by immunoSEQ multiplex PCR, the TCRdb table keeps only in-frame clones and is missing some. The data hold 200,000 to 250,000 clones, with 85% to 90% observed a single time. The sequencing sample was made of PBMCs. Receptors originate from a woman aged 18-29 years in good health and CMV-seronegative.

The table lists this clone with a few counts. V gene TRBV7-2 combines with J gene TRBJ2-3; 7 bases are a match to TRBD1. Germline trimming cut 2 bases from V and 3 bases from J; bases unmatched to any gene: 8. From germline, CDR1 is SGHTA and CDR2 FQGNSA. CDR3 length equals 16 residues. The CDR3 is CASSLSGGYLTDTQYF. CDR3 nucleotides: TGTGCCAGCAGCTTATCAGGGGGATACTTGACAGATACGCAGTATTTT.

V gene TRBV27 combines with J gene TRBJ1-1; D might be TRBD1 (6 bases). CDR3 length equals 14 residues. V lost 8 bases, J lost 0 bases, and 13 bases lay in between. Germline V CDR1 and CDR2: MNHEY, SMNVEV (reference sequence). The CDR3 sequence is CASSDSWVNTEAFF. The CDR3 nucleotides read TGTGCCAGCTCGGACAGTTGGGTGAACACTGAAGCTTTCTTT.

CDR3 DNA: TGTGCCAGCACTTTCGAGGGACAGGGAAACAATGAGCAGTTCTTC. It codes for CASTFEGQGNNEQFF. V and J are TRBV27 and TRBJ2-1; 9 positions match TRBD1. CDR1 MNHEY and CDR2 SMNVEV come from the germline V gene (reference sequence). The CDR3 consists of 15 residues. Trimming cost V 7 bases and J 5 bases; bases outside gene matches: 9.

A note on this clone: Relative to the germline gene, one junction end is altered; a read error may explain this. CDR3 loop: CASRELGLASDTQYF. The CDR3 DNA reads TGCGCCAGCAGGGAGTTGGGACTAGCATCAGATACGCAGTATTTT. V gene TRBV10-2 combines with J gene TRBJ2-3, with 9 bases identical to TRBD2. The CDR3 runs to 15 residues. The germline V gene encodes CDR1 WSHSY and CDR2 SAAADI.

Here the CDR3 reads CASSLAAGTNSYGYTF. The DNA of the CDR3 is TGCGCCAGCAGCTTGGCAGCGGGGACCAACTCCTATGGCTACACCTTC. The chain is built from TRBV5-1 and TRBJ1-2; tentatively, D is TRBD1 (5 bases). Germline CDR1 reads SGHRS; CDR2 reads YFSETQ. V lost 0 bases and J 4 bases, leaving 16 bases between the germline ends. This CDR3 is 16 amino acids long.

The chain couples TRBV7-2 to TRBJ2-7, with a possible D match to TRBD2 (6 bases). Germline CDR1 is SGHTA and CDR2 is FQGNSA. CDR3 size: 15 residues. The germline V and J ends were trimmed by 4 bases and 0 bases, with 13 bases remaining between them. CDR3 DNA: TGTGCCAGCAGCTCGGCGAGCGGGTACTCCTACGAGCAGTACTTC. Protein product: CASSSASGYSYEQYF.

This chain connects TRBV10-1 to TRBJ2-4; D unclear. The CDR3 contains 10 residues. The V gene lost 6 bases and the J gene lost 15 bases, with 12 bases spanning the gap. Per germline, CDR1 WNHNN and CDR2 SYGVQD (reference sequence). CDR3 DNA: TGCGCCAGCAGGCGTACCGCACGGTACTTC. Its translation is CASRRTARYF.

This rearrangement joins TRBV6-5 to TRBJ1-4; possible D gene TRBD1, 6 bases. Per the germline V gene, CDR1 is MNHEY and CDR2 is SVGAGI. The CDR3 is made up of 12 amino acids. Trimming pared 4 bases from V and 7 bases from J, leaving 7 bases between. In nucleotides, the CDR3 is TGTGCCAGCAGTTTACAGGGTGAAAAACTGTTTTTT. Protein sequence: CASSLQGEKLFF.

The chain joins TRBV10-3 to TRBJ2-7, with D possibly TRBD1 on 5 matching bases. The CDR3 length is 17 residues. V lost 6 bases to trimming and J lost 2 bases, with 23 bases between them. CDR1 ENHRY and CDR2 SYGVKD come from the germline V gene. Here the CDR3 DNA reads TGTGCCATCAGGAGTGGGTATGGCGAAGGGGTCACCTACGAGCAGTACTTC. It codes for CAIRSGYGEGVTYEQYF.

The chain employs TRBV7-8 and TRBJ2-2; TRBD2 matches at 16 bases. The V and J ends lost 6 bases and 6 bases, in that order; junction bases with no gene match: 10. Germline V gene lookup returns CDR1 SGHVS and CDR2 FQNEAQ. This CDR3 is built from 18 residues. CDR3: CASSPGTSGGAVAGELFF. Here the CDR3 DNA reads TGTGCCAGCAGTCCCGGGACTAGCGGGGGGGCCGTAGCCGGGGAGCTGTTTTTT.

This sequence joins TRBV4-3 and TRBJ1-1; perhaps TRBD1 as D (5 bases). In germline, CDR1 is LGHNA, CDR2 YSLEER. This CDR3 is built from 15 residues. Trimming cost V 1 base and J 0 bases, with 9 bases left between them. This CDR3 reads CASSQGNRLNTEAFF. CDR3 DNA sequence: TGCGCCAGCAGCCAAGGAAACAGGTTGAACACTGAAGCTTTCTTT.

The chain recombines TRBV7-9 with TRBJ1-2; no clear D. V lost 7 bases and J lost 5, with 11 bases in between. Germline-derived CDR1 and CDR2 are SEHNR and FQNEAQ (reference sequence). The CDR3 length is 12 residues. The CDR3 sequence is CASIHMSYGYTF. CDR3 DNA sequence: TGTGCCAGCATCCATATGAGTTATGGCTACACCTTC.

The V gene is TRBV7-2, the J gene TRBJ2-3, with a tentative D call TRBD2 (6 bases). V was shortened by 5 bases and J by 2 bases, with 14 bases between the two germline ends. This CDR3 region has 15 residues. CDR1 is SGHTA, CDR2 FQGNSA, per germline. CDR3 region: CASSPDYLSTDTQYF. Written as DNA, the CDR3 is TGTGCCAGCAGCCCGGACTATCTCTCCACAGATACGCAGTATTTT. Together with reference TRBV7-2 and TRBJ2-3, the CDR3 gives the full variable domain: GAGVSQSPSNKVTEKGKDVELRCDPISGHTALYWYRQSLGQGLEFLIYFQGNSAPDKSGLPSDRFSAERTGGSVSTLTIQRTQQEDSAVYLCASSPDYLSTDTQYFGPGTRLTVL.

The chain couples TRBV19 to TRBJ2-7; 8 bases match TRBD1. The V gene end was trimmed by 6 bases and the J gene end by 3 bases; junction bases not matched to a gene: 7. The germline gives CDR1 LNHDA, CDR2 SQIVND (reference sequence). The CDR3 has 14 residues. The CDR3 DNA is TGTGCCAGTAGCAGAGGGGACAGGATCTACGAGCAGTACTTC. Translating it yields CASSRGDRIYEQYF.

This clone was counted only a few times. The chain has TRBV5-1 and TRBJ2-3; TRBD2 aligns across 10 bases. V lost 4 bases to trimming and J lost 1 base; unmatched junction nucleotides: 15. CDR3 length: 19 amino acids. Germline values: CDR1 SGHRS, CDR2 YFSETQ. CDR3 in DNA: TGCGCCAGCAGCCGGTCCCTAGCGGGAGCGATTAGTGGCACAGATACGCAGTATTTT. Encoded protein: CASSRSLAGAISGTDTQYF. The full variable domain, with the rest looked up from reference TRBV5-1 and TRBJ2-3, is KAGVTQTPRYLIKTRGQQVTLSCSPISGHRSVSWYQQTPGQGLQFLFEYFSETQRNKGNFPGRFSGRQFSNSRSEMNVSTLELGDSALYLCASSRSLAGAISGTDTQYFGPGTRLTVL.

The rearrangement joins TRBV5-4 to TRBJ2-1; 8 bases map to TRBD2. This CDR3 is 13 amino acids long. Germline V CDR1 and CDR2: SGHNT, YYREEE (reference sequence). The ends lost 1 base at V and 6 bases at J; junction bases unmatched: 0. The CDR3 reads CASSLTSGNEQFF. In DNA form, the CDR3 reads TGTGCCAGCAGCTTGACTAGCGGCAATGAGCAGTTCTTC.

J is TRBJ1-2 and V is TRBV30; D is perhaps TRBD1 (6 bases). This CDR3 is built from 12 residues. Germline V CDR1 and CDR2: GTSNPN, SVGIG (reference sequence). Trimming took 4 bases from V and 3 from J, leaving 9 bases between them. Here the CDR3 reads CAWKQGDYGYTF. The CDR3 DNA follows: TGTGCCTGGAAACAGGGAGACTATGGCTACACCTTC.

This sequence joins TRBV5-1 and TRBJ2-7; weak D call: TRBD2 (6 bases). The CDR3 loop spans 14 amino acids. V was clipped by 3 bases and J by 0 bases, with 10 bases between them. Germline lookup yields CDR1 SGHRS and CDR2 YFSETQ. For the CDR3, the DNA is TGCGCCAGCAGCTGGGGGGAGAGCTCCTACGAGCAGTACTTC. It yields the protein CASSWGESSYEQYF. The variable domain in full, completed from reference TRBV5-1 and TRBJ2-7, reads KAGVTQTPRYLIKTRGQQVTLSCSPISGHRSVSWYQQTPGQGLQFLFEYFSETQRNKGNFPGRFSGRQFSNSRSEMNVSTLELGDSALYLCASSWGESSYEQYFGPGTRLTVT.

This chain links TRBV5-6 with TRBJ2-7, with TRBD1 as a possible D gene (5 bases). Trimming pared 1 base from V and 5 bases from J, leaving 10 bases between. Germline CDR1 reads SGHDT; CDR2 reads YYEEEE. The CDR3 extends over 13 amino acids. CDR3 DNA: TGTGCCAGCAGCTTGCAGGGTCTGCACGAGCAGTACTTC. Its protein product is CASSLQGLHEQYF.

The J gene is TRBJ2-7, the V gene TRBV27, with D possibly TRBD2 on 5 matching bases. With 3 bases removed from V and 0 bases from J, the gap between germline ends came to 9 bases. The CDR3 covers 14 residues. Germline CDR1 and CDR2: MNHEY and SMNVEV (reference sequence). CDR3 DNA sequence: TGTGCCAGCAGTTTGTGGGGAGCCTCCTACGAGCAGTACTTC. This codes for CASSLWGASYEQYF.

Worth noting for this clone: A read error may produce the germline difference seen at one junction end. The chain has TRBV5-4 and TRBJ1-2; D may be TRBD1 (5 bases). The germline V gene encodes CDR1 SGHNT and CDR2 YYREEE (reference sequence). This CDR3 is 9 amino acids long. The CDR3 coding sequence is TGTGCCAGCAGCGGGGGGACCTTCTTC. It is translated as CASSGGTFF. The entire variable domain, with the rest obtained from reference TRBV5-4 and TRBJ1-2, is as follows: ETGVTQSPTHLIKTRGQQVTLRCSSQSGHNTVSWYQQALGQGPQFIFQYYREEENGRGNFPPRFSGLQFPNYSSELNVNALELDDSALYLCASSGGTFFGSGTRLTVV.

This chain uses TRBV7-9 with TRBJ2-2, with TRBD2 as a possible D gene (6 bases). The V gene's germline CDR1 is SEHNR and CDR2 FQNEAQ (reference sequence). CDR3 length equals 16 residues. Trimming left V 5 bases short and J 6 bases short, with 19 bases between. CDR3 nucleotide sequence: TGTGCCAGCAGCCTTACTCTCTCGTCGGGGGCCGGGGAGCTGTTTTTT. As protein: CASSLTLSSGAGELFF.